The rows below give T cell receptor beta chains drawn from one sample of a study of T cells in localized non-small cell lung cancer. TCRdb's table, derived via immunoSEQ multiplex PCR, lists solely in-frame clones and lacks some. The sample holds about 1,200 clones; about 14% are singletons and the top ten take under 30%. The input for sequencing was normal lung tissue next to the tumor, taken before any cancer treatment. Receptors were obtained from a male donor aged 60 or older with stage I lung adenocarcinoma. CDR3s include the opening cysteine and the closing phenylalanine or tryptophan. Each record gives: D gene, V gene, clone size, J gene, CDR3 protein, CDR3 DNA. D genes are given only for firm matches. Expanded clones get a size class; other rows say once, few or many, or leave the size out.

d_call: .
v_call: TRBV6-8
clone_size: medium-sized
j_call: TRBJ1-5
cdr3_aa: CASSYLGDQPQHF
cdr3_nt: TGTGCCAGCAGTTATTTGGGGGATCAGCCCCAGCATTTT

d_call: .
v_call: TRBV19
clone_size: large
j_call: TRBJ1-3
cdr3_aa: CASSDNQSSGNTIYF
cdr3_nt: TGTGCCAGTAGCGACAACCAGAGCTCTGGAAACACCATATATTTT

d_call: TRBD1
v_call: TRBV5-1
clone_size: .
j_call: TRBJ1-4
cdr3_aa: CASSGSGTGEEKLFF
cdr3_nt: TGCGCCAGCAGCGGCTCCGGGACAGGGGAGGAAAAACTGTTTTTT

d_call: .
v_call: TRBV6-8
clone_size: .
j_call: TRBJ2-1
cdr3_aa: CASTQGGGWEQFF
cdr3_nt: TGTGCCAGCACACAGGGTGGAGGATGGGAGCAGTTCTTC

d_call: .
v_call: TRBV9
clone_size: .
j_call: TRBJ2-7
cdr3_aa: CASSGQGWSYEQYF
cdr3_nt: TGTGCCAGCAGTGGCCAGGGGTGGTCCTACGAGCAGTACTTC

d_call: .
v_call: TRBV9
clone_size: few
j_call: TRBJ2-6
cdr3_aa: CASGRAGANVLTF
cdr3_nt: TGTGCCAGCGGTCGCGCTGGGGCCAACGTCCTGACTTTC

d_call: TRBD1
v_call: TRBV10-3
clone_size: .
j_call: TRBJ2-7
cdr3_aa: CAISESMGQRTSTYEQYF
cdr3_nt: TGTGCCATCAGTGAGTCGATGGGACAGCGGACAAGCACCTACGAGCAGTACTTC

d_call: TRBD2
v_call: TRBV11-3
clone_size: large
j_call: TRBJ2-7
cdr3_aa: CASSLAGGRRKEYF
cdr3_nt: TGTGCCAGCAGCTTGGCAGGCGGGAGGAGGAAAGAGTACTTC

d_call: .
v_call: TRBV28
clone_size: .
j_call: TRBJ1-2
cdr3_aa: CASSLGGRNYGYTF
cdr3_nt: TGTGCCAGCAGTTTAGGAGGGCGCAACTATGGCTACACCTTC

d_call: .
v_call: TRBV11-3
clone_size: few
j_call: TRBJ1-6
cdr3_aa: CASSQGSSYNSPLHF
cdr3_nt: TGTGCCAGCAGCCAAGGGAGCTCCTATAATTCACCCCTCCACTTT

d_call: .
v_call: TRBV11-3
clone_size: few
j_call: TRBJ2-7
cdr3_aa: CASSTQIGPEGEQYF
cdr3_nt: TGTGCCAGCAGTACACAGATTGGGCCTGAAGGGGAGCAGTACTTC

d_call: .
v_call: TRBV11-3
clone_size: medium-sized
j_call: TRBJ1-5
cdr3_aa: CASSLGGAGGQPQHF
cdr3_nt: TGTGCCAGCAGCTTAGGAGGGGCGGGCGGTCAGCCCCAGCATTTT